This T cell receptor beta chain was sequenced in a study of T cell changes during pregnancy in multiple sclerosis. The table came from immunoSEQ multiplex PCR; TCRdb's copy has only in-frame clones and leaves some out. The data contain under 15,000 clones, 85% to 90% of them singletons. CDR3 size: 14 residues. CDR1 and CDR2 from the germline V gene are MNHEY and SMNVEV (reference sequence). The trim removed 8 bases at V and 3 bases at J, leaving 4 bases unmatched. The sequence was obtained from a female donor in good health, enrolled as a control in a pregnancy study. The sequences come from CD8+ T cells from peripheral blood mononuclear cells, collected in the second trimester of pregnancy. The chain links TRBV27 to TRBJ1-4; 9 positions agree with TRBD1. This CDR3 is CASAQGASNEKLFF. The CDR3 DNA is TGTGCCAGCGCACAGGGGGCCTCTAATGAAAAACTGTTTTTT.